A selection of T cell receptor beta chains follows, all from one sample in a study of identical twins. TCRdb itself ran the 5' RACE reads through MiXCR, one entry per CDR3 protein. The repertoire holds 1.5 million to 2 million distinct CDR3 sequences, with about 32% as singletons. What was sequenced was cord blood. These receptors originate from a newborn girl in good health. Each CDR3 is given with its conserved first and last residue. D genes are given only for firm matches. Clone size is shown for a subset of rows, as once, few, many or a class of expanded clone.

d_gene | j_gene | len | abundance | v_gene | CDR3nt | CDR3aa
TRBD2 | TRBJ2-4 | 17 | - | TRBV7-2 | TGTGCCAGCAGCTTAGGTGGGACTAGCGGGGGGAAAAACATTCAGTACTTC | CASSLGGTSGGKNIQYF
- | TRBJ2-3 | 18 | few | TRBV29-1 | TGCAGCGTAATTAGACTGGATTGGCTGGCTTTAAGCACAGATACGCAGTATTTT | CSVIRLDWLALSTDTQYF
- | TRBJ1-1 | 18 | few | TRBV7-9 | TGTGCCAGCAGCTTATTGGGGGGTCGCCCTATAATGAACACTGAAGCTTTCTTT | CASSLLGGRPIMNTEAFF
- | TRBJ1-2 | 14 | - | TRBV25-1 | TGTGCCAGCGGAGCCGGGGCAACTAACTATGGCTACACCTTC | CASGAGATNYGYTF
- | TRBJ2-1 | 15 | - | TRBV27 | TGTGCCAGCAGTTTAACTGTCGGCCTATCCAATGAGCAGTTCTTC | CASSLTVGLSNEQFF
- | TRBJ1-1 | 13 | few | TRBV15 | TGTGCCACCAGTAGAGGTCCGGGCTTTGAAGCTTTCTTT | CATSRGPGFEAFF
- | TRBJ1-5 | 14 | few | TRBV10-3 | TGTGCCATCAGTCTAACACAGGGTGATCAGCCCCAGCATTTT | CAISLTQGDQPQHF
TRBD2 | TRBJ2-5 | 14 | - | TRBV20-1 | TGCAGTGCCACAAAAGCGGGAGTAGGATCCGGGCAGTACTTC | CSATKAGVGSGQYF
TRBD1 | TRBJ2-7 | 15 | - | TRBV7-9 | TGTGCCGGCAGCTTAGGGACAGGGGGGAACTACGAGCAGTACTTC | CAGSLGTGGNYEQYF
TRBD2 | TRBJ2-7 | 15 | - | TRBV20-1 | TGCAGTGCCCACGGGACTAGCGGGGGGATATGGGAGCAGTACTTC | CSAHGTSGGIWEQYF
TRBD1 | TRBJ2-1 | 14 | - | TRBV2 | TGTGCCAGCACCCTTACTGGGACAGGGAATGAGCAGTTCTTC | CASTLTGTGNEQFF
TRBD2 | TRBJ2-7 | 15 | - | TRBV5-1 | TGCGCCAGCAGCATAGGGACTAGCGGGGGCAATGAGCAGTACTTC | CASSIGTSGGNEQYF
TRBD1 | TRBJ1-6 | 14 | few | TRBV11-2 | TGTGCCAGCAGCTTAGCGGACAGGGTCTCACCCCTCCACTTT | CASSLADRVSPLHF
TRBD2 | TRBJ2-3 | 16 | - | TRBV7-2 | TGTGCCAGCCGCCTACAAAGCGGGGGTTACACAGATACGCAGTATTTT | CASRLQSGGYTDTQYF
- | TRBJ2-3 | 17 | few | TRBV25-1 | TGTGCCAGCAGGATGACTAGGGGAGGTTCTCGAACAGATACGCAGTATTTT | CASRMTRGGSRTDTQYF
- | TRBJ1-1 | 15 | - | TRBV18 | TGTGCCAGCTCACCACCCGACAGCCTGAACACTGAAGCTTTCTTT | CASSPPDSLNTEAFF
TRBD1 | TRBJ1-2 | 14 | few | TRBV10-3 | TGTGCCATCAGTGAAGGACAGGTTAACTATGGCTACACCTTC | CAISEGQVNYGYTF
TRBD1 | TRBJ1-5 | 17 | - | TRBV2 | TGTGCCAGCAGTAGGATCCAGGGGGCGCATAGCAATCAGCCCCAGCATTTT | CASSRIQGAHSNQPQHF
TRBD2 | TRBJ2-7 | 15 | few | TRBV27 | TGTGCCAGCAGTTTGCTGCGGGGGGGGACTTACGAGCAGTACTTC | CASSLLRGGTYEQYF
TRBD2 | TRBJ2-3 | 17 | once | TRBV4-1 | TGCGCCAGCAGCCATGAATCCGGGACTAGCGGCACAGATACGCAGTATTTT | CASSHESGTSGTDTQYF
- | TRBJ1-2 | 14 | - | TRBV5-1 | TGCGCCAGCAGCTTCCCAGGAGCAGGTTATGGCTACACCTTC | CASSFPGAGYGYTF
- | TRBJ2-5 | 12 | - | TRBV20-1 | TGCAGTGCTAGAGAAGGGGTGGGGGAGCAGTACTTC | CSAREGVGEQYF
- | TRBJ2-7 | 15 | few | TRBV10-3 | TGTGCCATCAGTGACGGGACATCGAGCTCCTACGAGCAGTACTTC | CAISDGTSSSYEQYF